A selection of T cell receptor beta chains follows, all from one sample in a study of T cells in Graves' hyperthyroidism and ophthalmopathy. TCRdb independently ran MiXCR on the multiplex PCR reads; one entry per CDR3 protein. The sample has about 740,000 distinct CDR3 sequences, approximately 14% seen once. The sequenced sample was blood. The receptors were sampled from a woman under 30 with Graves' hyperthyroidism. CDR3s include the opening cysteine and the closing phenylalanine or tryptophan. D genes are given only for firm matches. Rows give clone size only sometimes, using once, few, many, or a class for an expanded clone.

j_gene	d_gene	abundance	v_gene	CDR3aa	CDR3nt
TRBJ1-1	NA	many	TRBV27	CASRRTDYEAFF	TGTGCCAGCAGGCGGACGGATTATGAAGCTTTCTTT
TRBJ2-1	TRBD2	NA	TRBV20-1	CSAKAAGTRVIF	TGCAGTGCTAAAGCAGCCGGGACTAGGGTCATCTTC
TRBJ2-3	NA	many	TRBV7-9	CASSLSGIGRSDTQYF	TGTGCCAGCAGCTTAAGTGGGATCGGCCGATCAGATACGCAGTATTTT
TRBJ1-2	NA	NA	TRBV13	CASSSPSGQGYTF	TGTGCCAGCAGCTCCCCGTCCGGTCAAGGCTACACCTTC
TRBJ1-1	NA	many	TRBV5-1	CASSLSQGQTEAFF	TGCGCCAGCAGCTTGAGTCAGGGTCAAACTGAAGCTTTCTTT
TRBJ2-1	TRBD2	few	TRBV12-3/TRBV12-4	CASSLGPAGVDEQFF	TGTGCCAGCAGTTTAGGTCCAGCGGGAGTAGATGAGCAGTTCTTC
TRBJ1-1	NA	many	TRBV9	CASSVEGGYANTEAFF	TGTGCCAGCAGCGTAGAAGGAGGGTATGCGAACACTGAAGCTTTCTTT
TRBJ1-1	NA	few	TRBV11-2	CASSSDRRTEAFF	TGTGCCAGCAGCTCGGACAGACGCACTGAAGCTTTCTTT
TRBJ2-1	TRBD2	NA	TRBV28	CASSILAGGPRNEQFF	TGTGCCAGCAGTATACTAGCGGGAGGGCCTCGTAATGAGCAGTTCTTC
TRBJ1-6	NA	many	TRBV18	CASSQDLNSPLHF	TGTGCCAGCTCACAGGACCTCAATTCACCCCTCCACTTT
TRBJ2-1	NA	many	TRBV12-3/TRBV12-4	CASSSDSASYNEQFF	TGTGCCAGCAGTTCCGACAGCGCATCCTACAATGAGCAGTTCTTC
TRBJ2-3	NA	NA	TRBV4-3	CASTEGLLPTDTQYF	TGCGCCAGCACCGAGGGCCTTCTGCCCACAGATACGCAGTATTTT
TRBJ2-2	TRBD1	NA	TRBV5-8	CASSTGGNTGELFF	TGTGCCAGCAGCACAGGGGGGAACACCGGGGAGCTGTTTTTT
TRBJ2-1	NA	NA	TRBV12-3/TRBV12-4	CASRPTRWTHNEQFF	TGTGCCAGCCGCCCGACTAGATGGACGCACAATGAGCAGTTCTTC
TRBJ2-1	TRBD1	NA	TRBV29-1	CSTNAGGVIF	TGCAGCACCAATGCAGGGGGCGTCATCTTC
TRBJ1-1	NA	many	TRBV6-1	CASSYAGLNTEAFF	TGTGCCAGCAGTTACGCGGGGCTGAACACTGAAGCTTTCTTT
TRBJ2-1	NA	few	TRBV20-1	CSASRSGQTYEQFF	TGCAGTGCTTCTCGATCCGGGCAAACCTACGAGCAGTTCTTC
TRBJ2-5	NA	many	TRBV30	CAWRGGSEYQETQYF	TGTGCCTGGAGAGGAGGGAGTGAATACCAAGAGACCCAGTACTTC
TRBJ2-7	NA	many	TRBV30	CAWSRGGAYEQYF	TGTGCCTGGAGTAGGGGGGGGGCCTACGAGCAGTACTTC
TRBJ2-5	TRBD2	many	TRBV7-2	CASSLEGGTSGYQETQYF	TGTGCCAGCAGCTTAGAAGGAGGGACTAGCGGATACCAAGAGACCCAGTACTTC
TRBJ2-3	NA	many	TRBV3-1	CASTLPGLPQYF	TGTGCCAGCACCCTGCCGGGACTTCCGCAGTATTTT
TRBJ1-3	NA	few	TRBV27	CASRYGNTIYF	TGTGCCAGCAGATATGGAAACACCATATATTTT
TRBJ2-1	NA	NA	TRBV7-9	CASRGGSGTEQFF	TGTGCCAGCAGAGGGGGATCGGGAACTGAGCAGTTCTTC
TRBJ1-1	NA	many	TRBV5-1	CASSLVGAGSSPREAFF	TGCGCCAGCAGCTTGGTAGGGGCAGGGTCTTCACCTCGTGAAGCTTTCTTT
TRBJ2-7	TRBD2	many	TRBV15	CATSREAGVSYEQYF	TGTGCCACCAGCAGAGAAGCGGGAGTCTCCTACGAGCAGTACTTC
TRBJ1-1	NA	many	TRBV9	CASSEGRNTEAFF	TGTGCCAGCAGCGAAGGGAGGAACACTGAAGCTTTCTTT
TRBJ1-1	NA	few	TRBV18	CASSPPGIMNTEAFF	TGTGCCAGCTCACCACCGGGAATCATGAACACTGAAGCTTTCTTT
TRBJ1-2	NA	few	TRBV28	CASSLRNYNYGYTF	TGTGCCAGCAGTTTAAGAAATTATAACTATGGCTACACCTTC
TRBJ1-2	NA	many	TRBV27	CASAGSGRRAYGYTF	TGTGCCAGCGCGGGGTCGGGACGGAGGGCCTATGGCTACACCTTC
TRBJ2-1	NA	NA	TRBV24-1	CATSDRQYNEQFF	TGTGCCACCAGTGACCGACAGTACAATGAGCAGTTCTTC
TRBJ2-7	NA	many	TRBV11-2	CASSPGIMYEQYF	TGTGCCAGCAGCCCAGGGATTATGTACGAGCAGTACTTC
TRBJ2-7	TRBD2	few	TRBV19	CASSRSGLKQEQYF	TGTGCCAGTTCGAGATCGGGACTAAAACAGGAGCAGTACTTC
TRBJ2-5	NA	few	TRBV7-2	CASSFPGRTKETQYF	TGTGCCAGCAGCTTTCCGGGACGAACAAAAGAGACCCAGTACTTC
TRBJ1-2	NA	few	TRBV6-1	CASSIGGGGHGYTF	TGTGCCAGCAGTATCGGTGGGGGGGGGCATGGCTACACCTTC
TRBJ2-7	TRBD2	few	TRBV6-5	CASSYVGLASEQYF	TGTGCCAGCAGTTACGTCGGACTAGCGAGCGAGCAGTACTTC
TRBJ2-5	NA	few	TRBV6-5	CASSYGTTTAQYF	TGTGCCAGCAGTTACGGGACGACGACGGCCCAGTACTTC
TRBJ2-2	NA	NA	TRBV24-1	CATTETGGGELFF	TGTGCCACCACCGAGACTGGGGGCGGGGAGCTGTTTTTT
TRBJ2-5	TRBD1	many	TRBV11-2	CASRTGSPGPETQYF	TGTGCCAGCAGGACAGGGAGTCCAGGTCCAGAGACCCAGTACTTC
TRBJ2-1	NA	many	TRBV4-2	CASSAAVASGGGEQFF	TGTGCCAGCAGCGCTGCCGTGGCTAGCGGAGGGGGGGAGCAGTTCTTC
TRBJ1-1	TRBD1	many	TRBV3-1	CASSQEPGQATEAFF	TGTGCCAGCAGCCAGGAGCCTGGACAGGCCACTGAAGCTTTCTTT
TRBJ2-7	TRBD2	many	TRBV7-8	CASSLQSGIGDEQYF	TGTGCCAGCAGCTTACAGAGCGGGATAGGAGACGAGCAGTACTTC
TRBJ2-7	NA	few	TRBV12-3/TRBV12-4	CASSDLRGASYEQYF	TGTGCCAGCAGTGATCTACGCGGGGCCTCCTACGAGCAGTACTTC
TRBJ1-1	NA	few	TRBV10-3	CAISDPGLANTEAFF	TGTGCCATCAGTGATCCGGGGCTCGCGAACACTGAAGCTTTCTTT
TRBJ2-5	NA	NA	TRBV7-9	CASSPLTRKEIQYF	TGTGCCAGCAGCCCGCTTACTAGAAAAGAGATCCAGTACTTC
TRBJ1-5	NA	NA	TRBV15	CATATGDSNQPQHF	TGTGCCACCGCAACAGGTGATAGCAATCAGCCCCAGCATTTT
TRBJ2-2	NA	NA	TRBV5-1	CASSSQGTFPGELFF	TGCGCCAGCAGCTCCCAGGGAACATTTCCCGGGGAGCTGTTTTTT
TRBJ2-7	NA	few	TRBV5-6	CASSESYRGGYYEQYF	TGTGCCAGCAGCGAGTCCTACAGGGGGGGCTACTACGAGCAGTACTTC
TRBJ2-1	TRBD2	many	TRBV7-9	CASSFLAGADNEQFF	TGTGCCAGCAGCTTTTTAGCGGGAGCGGACAATGAGCAGTTCTTC